The clone carrying this TCR beta chain was observed many times. Its antigen is as yet unknown. From germline, CDR1 is SQVTM and CDR2 ANQGSEA. The length of the CDR3 is 15 residues. J lost 4 bases, V lost 8 bases, and 10 bases had no gene match. Using unique molecular identifiers, the investigators prepared the TCRbeta library. A single record per CDR3 protein comes from TCRdb applying MiXCR to the PCR reads. The repertoire holds 500,000 to 600,000 distinct CDR3 sequences, with roughly 30% as singletons. These data originate in a study of T-cell reconstitution after alpha-beta-depleted transplantation in children. Study-level findings and limits: About two months after transplant, alpha-beta T cells reportedly came from several hundred expanded graft clones.

The specimen comprised PBMCs, sampled before TCRalphabeta/CD19-depleted stem cell transplant. The chain carries TRBV29-1 and TRBJ2-1; the match to TRBD2 covers 11 bases. The sequence was collected from a boy under three years old with Wiskott-Aldrich syndrome, due to receive a stem cell transplant. The CDR3 loop is CSLYRLAGPYNEQFF. The DNA of the CDR3 is TGCAGCCTTTACCGACTAGCGGGACCTTACAATGAGCAGTTCTTC.